This T cell receptor beta chain was recovered during a study of T-cell memory formation after mild COVID-19 (dated by TCRdb to the early 2020s). In terms of the full investigation: TCR sequence clusters from the two donors were found to be largely donor specific. Longitudinal TCRalpha and TCRbeta repertoire sequencing tracked T-cell clones expanding and contracting after mild COVID-19 in a couple of donors. The cohort was made up of two young adult volunteers, one female and one male, who were previously healthy. Findings and caveats that apply to the study as a whole: The study included only a couple of mild cases, and larger cohorts that include severe cases with pre-infection samples were judged to be necessary. SARS-CoV-2 specificity was not confirmed for the second-wave clones peaking on day 37. Some responding clones were detected in pre-infection memory, which suggested that pre-existing cross-reactive memory T cells had joined the SARS-CoV-2 response. From day 15 to 85, contracting clones showed balanced CD4/CD8 phenotypes, whereas a second wave of clones that expanded from day 15 to 37 leaned towards CD4+. Contracting CD4+ clones were found mainly in CM and EM memory subsets, while CD8+ clones were enriched in EMRA.

Sequencing took place on an Illumina NovaSeq 6000. TCRalpha and TCRbeta cDNA libraries were constructed by 5'RACE with constant-segment primers, with sample barcodes and unique molecular identifiers being introduced. Trizol reagent was used to extract RNA from every sample. Library amplification was performed in two PCR steps, and a second sample barcode and Illumina TruSeq adapters were introduced in the second step. The libraries were sequenced on an Illumina NovaSeq using 2 x 150 bp paired-end reads. As for how the authors treated the data: Reads were demultiplexed and collapsed into UMI-guided consensus sequences with migec v1.2.7. Using mixcr v2.1.11, UMI consensuses were aligned to TRA and TRB V and J templates and then assembled into clonotypes. A clonotype was counted as expanded or contracted only if both edgeR and NoisET called the change significant, with noise models trained on biological replicates. For edgeR calls, the cutoffs were a false discovery rate-adjusted p below 0.01 and a log2 fold-change threshold of 1. As an exploratory analysis of dynamics, max-normalized trajectories of the 1000 most abundant clonotypes were examined with PCA combined with hierarchical clustering. Separately sequenced CD4+ and CD8+ repertoires were used to assign the CD4 or CD8 phenotype of responding clones. TCRdb reran the public reads through fastp at Q25 and MiXCR, keeping productive beta chains. Duplicate CDR3 protein sequences are folded into a single record with the most common DNA and genes. For this entry, the V and J calls and clone size follow TCRdb and not the study's own pipeline. Within this sample are 130,000 to 150,000 distinct CDR3 sequences, with roughly 6.3% of them counted one time only. 2% to 2.5% of the sample lies in the top ten.

Ficoll-Paque density gradient centrifugation was the method used to isolate PBMCs. This clonotype was found many times. It has no known antigen specificity. Base quality data are lacking; no much larger clone is found one base away. Looking up the germline V gene (reference sequence) yields CDR1 DFQATT and CDR2 SNEGSKA. V is pruned by 3 bases and J by 5 bases, leaving 12 bases of the junction without a gene match. Its CDR3 holds 15 amino acids, cysteine through phenylalanine. The sequence is cut down to CDR3 DNA, 45 bases in frame from base 1. Here the chain combines TRBV20-1 and TRBJ2-5; 7 bases in between match TRBD2. Sequencing input: PBMCs or a T cell subset sorted from them (not recorded which). The receptor comes from an adult woman who had mild COVID-19 (a few samples of this study predate the infection). The sample titles of this study are shuffled in the database, so cell type and time point are left out; the donor was told from shared clones. The CDR3 is CSARRLAPPRETQYF. At the DNA level, the sequence is TGCAGTGCTAGGAGACTAGCACCCCCTCGGGAGACCCAGTACTTC.